The TCR beta chain described here comes from a study of T cell repertoires and Cas9 in healthy adults. Study overall: CD4 and CD8 compartments: SpCas9-reactive T cells profiled for potency, cytotoxicity, lineage.

Clones were read by immunoSEQ multiplex PCR, and TCRdb kept only the in-frame ones, dropping some. The sample shows more than 20,000 clones, roughly 92% of them seen only once. CDR1 and CDR2 (germline): KGHSH, LQKENI. CDR3 length equals 17 residues. V gave up 3 bases and J gave up 2 bases; unmatched junction bases: 9. This clone has more than one count but fewer than ten. The antigen is unknown. Findings and caveats of the study: SpCas9-reactive regulatory T cells reportedly mitigated SpCas9-reactive effector T cells in vitro.

V usage is TRBV18 and J usage is TRBJ2-7; TRBD2 matches 11 bases. Specimen: CD4+ effector T cells (CD127+, CD25-, CD137-, CD154-) from PBMCs; culture status not recorded. The sequence derives from a human donor in good health. CDR3 nucleotides: TGTGCCAGCTCACCTATACTAGCGGGAGCCATCACCTACGAGCAGTACGTC. Translated: CASSPILAGAITYEQYV.